This T cell receptor beta chain was found in a study of shared clonotypes between healthy human individuals. The wider study: The composition of the donors was a couple of women and a few men aged 18 to 49. Used for every donor were three CD4 naive, three CD4 memory, two CD8 naive and one CD8 memory plate.

Only in-frame clones appear in the TCRdb table, and some are missing; sequencing was by immunoSEQ multiplex PCR. The table records 400,000 to 600,000 clones, more than 95% of them present only once. General study points: Four donors held approximately 5% of naive CD4 clonotypes in common.

CDR1 and CDR2 (germline): LNHDA, SQIVND (reference sequence). The CDR3 totals 13 residues. The germline V and J ends were trimmed by 6 bases and 0 bases, with 6 bases remaining between them. Remarks on this clone: No antigen is known for it.

This TCR derives from a woman between 25 and 40 years old in good health. The sequenced sample consisted of naive CD4+ T cells sorted from blood. Subset: CD45RA+ positively selected. The chain joins TRBV19 to TRBJ1-3; unclear D gene. The chain's CDR3 is CASRDHSGNTIYF. The CDR3 DNA follows: TGTGCCAGTAGAGACCACTCTGGAAACACCATATATTTT.